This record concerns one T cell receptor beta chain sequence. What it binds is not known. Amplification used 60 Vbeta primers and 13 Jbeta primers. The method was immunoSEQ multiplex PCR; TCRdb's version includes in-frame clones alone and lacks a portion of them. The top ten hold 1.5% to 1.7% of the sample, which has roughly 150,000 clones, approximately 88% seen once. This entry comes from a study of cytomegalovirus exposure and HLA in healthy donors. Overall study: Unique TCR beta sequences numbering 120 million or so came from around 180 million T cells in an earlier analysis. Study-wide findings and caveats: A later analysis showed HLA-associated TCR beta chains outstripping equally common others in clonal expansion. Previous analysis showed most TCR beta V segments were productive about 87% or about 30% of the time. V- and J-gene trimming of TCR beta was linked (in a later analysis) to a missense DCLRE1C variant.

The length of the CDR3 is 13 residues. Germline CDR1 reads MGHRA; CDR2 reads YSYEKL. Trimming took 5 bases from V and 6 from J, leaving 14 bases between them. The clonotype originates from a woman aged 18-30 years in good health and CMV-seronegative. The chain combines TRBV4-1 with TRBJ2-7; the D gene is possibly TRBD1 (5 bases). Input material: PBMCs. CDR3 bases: TGCGCCAGCAGCTCCAGGGTTTCTGGCGAGCAGTACTTC. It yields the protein CASSSRVSGEQYF.